Below are 9 T cell receptor beta chains sequenced from a single sample in a study of human CD8 memory T cell subsets. Generation of TCR beta libraries used UMI-labeled 5' RACE. TCRdb re-called the 5' RACE reads, yielding one record per CDR3 amino acid sequence without DNA. This table lists over 3,500 distinct CDR3 sequences. Sequenced: CD8+ T cells from PBMCs. These receptors were obtained from a human donor in good health.

In terms of frequency, this clonotype is medium-sized (0.01 to 0.1%). The chain combines TRBV6-2 or TRBV6-3 with TRBJ2-7. The length of the CDR3 is 14 residues. Germline CDR1 is MNHEY and CDR2 is SVGEGT. The CDR3 loop is CASSSATESYEQYF.

V is TRBV3-1 and J is TRBJ1-4. The CDR3 covers 15 residues. Germline V CDR1 and CDR2: LGHDT, YNNKEL (reference sequence). CDR3 residues: CASSQAAVRHEKLFF.

This clonotype is identified as medium-sized from frequency. The chain carries TRBV6-2 or TRBV6-3 and TRBJ2-1; TCRdb gives TRBD1 as the D gene, but with no DNA this cannot be confirmed. The germline CDR1 and CDR2 sequences are MNHEY and SVGEGT. The CDR3 is 14 residues long. CDR3 sequence reads: CASRVGAPSYEQFF.

The chain employs TRBV6-5 and TRBJ2-2; the TRBD1 assignment by TCRdb is unverifiable without DNA. The CDR3 is 16 residues long. Per the germline V gene, CDR1 is MNHEY and CDR2 is SVGAGI. The CDR3 is CASSTGRGRATGELFF.

The chain combines TRBV6-1 with TRBJ2-3; TCRdb indicates TRBD2, and absent DNA this call remains unverified. The germline V gene has CDR1 MNHNS and CDR2 SASEGT. The CDR3 totals 15 residues. The CDR3 protein is CASSELAGDTDTQYF.

This clonotype is labeled medium-sized based on frequency. CDR3 amino acids: CASSEGDRYGYTF. This chain connects TRBV14 to TRBJ1-2. In germline, CDR1 is SGHDN, CDR2 FVKESK. The CDR3 is made up of 13 amino acids. Variable domain in full (rest from reference TRBV14 and TRBJ1-2): EAGVTQFPSHSVIEKGQTVTLRCDPISGHDNLYWYRRVMGKEIKFLLHFVKESKQDESGMPNNRFLAERTGGTYSTLKVQPAELEDSGVYFCASSEGDRYGYTFGSGTRLTVV.

The CDR3 protein is CASSYYESYGYTF. The chain joins TRBV6-5 to TRBJ1-2. The CDR3 has 13 amino acids. The germline CDR1 and CDR2 sequences are MNHEY and SVGAGI.

J is TRBJ1-5 and V is TRBV20-1; TCRdb indicates TRBD1, and absent DNA this call remains unverified. This CDR3 has 15 residues. Germline-derived CDR1 and CDR2 are DFQATT and SNEGSKA (reference sequence). The CDR3 spells CSARDAGQGSQPQHF.

The chain couples TRBV21-1 to TRBJ2-7; TCRdb outputs TRBD1, but without DNA this stays unchecked. TRBV21-1 is marked as a pseudogene. The CDR3 has 13 amino acids. CDR3 region: CASSKGTTYEQYF.